A single sample is the source of the 30 T cell receptor beta chains below, sequenced in a study of CD8 T cells in ankylosing spondylitis. Their antigen targets remain unknown. Study-level findings and limits: Blood of patients with ankylosing spondylitis appeared to be characterized by a TCR beta motif of fewer than 10 highly homologous variants.

TCRdb fed the 5' RACE reads into MiXCR, producing one record per CDR3 protein. In the table there are 750,000 to 850,000 distinct CDR3 sequences, 12% of which are singletons. The sample consisted of blood, either unsorted or a sorted T cell fraction (not recorded which). The receptors originated from a male donor with ankylosing spondylitis.

The table lists this clonotype with a few counts. V and J are TRBV20-1 and TRBJ1-1; no clear D gene. The CDR3 runs 15 residues. Germline CDR1 reads DFQATT; CDR2 reads SNEGSKA (reference sequence). The ends were cut back, 2 bases at V and 0 bases at J, with 13 bases in the middle. DNA of the CDR3: TGCAGTGCTAGACCAAACGGACTGATGAACACTGAAGCTTTCTTT. Protein: CSARPNGLMNTEAFF.

This clonotype appeared a few times. This chain connects TRBV3-1 to TRBJ2-7, with 9 bases lining up with TRBD2. This CDR3 has 15 residues. Unmatched junction bases numbered 3, after V lost 0 bases and J lost 3 bases. Germline assignment: CDR1 LGHDT and CDR2 YNNKEL (reference sequence). The CDR3 protein is CASSQDLAGSYEQYF. The CDR3 region has the DNA TGTGCCAGCAGCCAAGATCTAGCGGGGAGCTACGAGCAGTACTTC.

The chain joins TRBV9 to TRBJ2-7; D uncertain. The CDR3 consists of 13 residues. Looked up from germline, CDR1 is SGDLS and CDR2 is YYNGEE. The germline V and J ends were trimmed by 1 base and 3 bases, with 8 bases remaining between them. The CDR3 DNA sequence: TGTGCCAGCAGCGTATCGGTCGGCTACGAGCAGTACTTC. Translating gives CASSVSVGYEQYF.

The CDR3: CASLAARGDNEQFF. CDR3 sequence (DNA): TGTGCCAGTCTAGCGGCCCGGGGGGACAATGAGCAGTTCTTC. The V and J genes are TRBV2 and TRBJ2-1; 7 bases align to TRBD2. The germline gives CDR1 SNHLY, CDR2 FYNNEI. The CDR3 runs 14 residues. The V and J ends lost 9 bases and 5 bases, in that order; junction bases with no gene match: 10.

There are many counts of this clonotype. This chain joins TRBV28 and TRBJ2-3, with TRBD1 matching 7 bases. This CDR3 region has 15 residues. Germline lookup yields CDR1 MDHEN and CDR2 SYDVKM. V was pared by 4 bases and J by 5 bases, with 9 bases of the junction left unmatched. Here the CDR3 DNA reads TGTGCCAGCAGTTACCTGACAGGGTCAGAAGATACGCAGTATTTT. This encodes CASSYLTGSEDTQYF. Looking up the rest from reference TRBV28 and TRBJ2-3 gives the full variable domain: DVKVTQSSRYLVKRTGEKVFLECVQDMDHENMFWYRQDPGLGLRLIYFSYDVKMKEKGDIPEGYSVSREKKERFSLILESASTNQTSMYLCASSYLTGSEDTQYFGPGTRLTVL.

This clonotype turned up a few times. The CDR3 DNA reads TGTGCCAGCAGCTTTGGGGGGCGCACCGGGGAGCTGTTTTTT. Translating it yields CASSFGGRTGELFF. The chain links TRBV7-3 to TRBJ2-2; tentatively, D is TRBD1 or TRBD2 (6 bases each). The CDR3 has 14 residues. Deletions cut 3 bases from V and 4 bases from J, with 9 bases between. CDR1 and CDR2 from the germline V gene are SGHTA and FQGTGA.

There are a few counts of this clonotype. The chain is built from TRBV29-1 and TRBJ2-5, with TRBD2 as a possible D gene (7 bases). Germline V gene data show CDR1 as SQVTM and CDR2 as ANQGSEA. The CDR3 runs 12 residues. The V end lost 8 bases, the J end lost 5 bases, and 15 bases lay between the germline ends. CDR3 loop: CSFKGGGETQYF. The CDR3 DNA reads TGCAGCTTCAAAGGGGGGGGCGAGACCCAGTACTTC.

This clonotype was counted at least ten times. DNA for the CDR3: TGCAGTGCTAGAGACGGGGGTACAGAGACCCAGTACTTC. Its translation is CSARDGGTETQYF. The chain links TRBV20-1 to TRBJ2-5, with D maybe TRBD2 (6 bases). CDR3 length: 13 amino acids. Trimming shortened V by 0 bases and J by 4 bases, and 9 bases separated the two germline ends. Germline V lookup: CDR1 DFQATT, CDR2 SNEGSKA (reference sequence).

This clonotype was seen only a few times. The junction departs from germline at one end; a sequencing error may be responsible. The chain combines TRBV5-1 with TRBJ2-7; 9 nucleotides match TRBD1. CDR3 length: 11 amino acids. Germline V CDR1 and CDR2: SGHRS, YFSETQ. CDR3 sequence: CASSNRDRVDF. The DNA for the CDR3 is TGCGCCAGCAGCAACCGGGACAGGGTGGACTTC. Together with reference TRBV5-1 and TRBJ2-7, the CDR3 gives the full variable domain: KAGVTQTPRYLIKTRGQQVTLSCSPISGHRSVSWYQQTPGQGLQFLFEYFSETQRNKGNFPGRFSGRQFSNSRSEMNVSTLELGDSALYLCASSNRDRVDFGPGTRLTVT.

There are many counts of this clonotype. This chain joins TRBV29-1 and TRBJ2-7; perhaps TRBD1 as D (5 bases). Germline V lookup: CDR1 SQVTM, CDR2 ANQGSEA. The ends were cut back, 4 bases at V and 2 bases at J, with 12 bases in the middle. This CDR3 is 13 amino acids long. The CDR3 protein is CSVARQLTYEQYF. CDR3 nucleotides: TGCAGCGTTGCCCGACAGCTTACCTACGAGCAGTACTTC.

The chain joins TRBV20-1 to TRBJ2-1, with 13 bases identical to TRBD2. The CDR3 totals 15 residues. The V gene's germline CDR1 is DFQATT and CDR2 SNEGSKA (reference sequence). Trimming removed 1 base from V and 4 bases from J; junction bases left unmatched: 1. DNA for the CDR3: TGCAGTGCTAGAGGACTAGCGGGGGGTTACAATGAGCAGTTCTTC. Amino acids: CSARGLAGGYNEQFF.

The DNA of the CDR3 is TGTGCCAGCAGTTACGCGGCAGGGCTGCATTTT. The encoded protein is CASSYAAGLHF. The V gene is TRBV6-5, the J gene TRBJ1-5; D possibly corresponds to TRBD1 (5 bases). With 2 bases removed from V and 15 bases from J, the gap between germline ends came to 11 bases. The CDR3 totals 11 residues. CDR1 and CDR2 (germline): MNHEY, SVGAGI.

This clonotype has ten or more counts. The rearrangement uses TRBV7-2 and TRBJ2-3, with 10 bases that match TRBD2. V gave up 3 bases and J gave up 6 bases; unmatched junction bases: 6. Germline CDR1 and CDR2: SGHTA and FQGNSA. CDR3 length equals 15 residues. CDR3: CASSFSGGPRDTQYF. CDR3 coding DNA: TGTGCCAGCAGCTTTAGCGGGGGGCCCAGGGATACGCAGTATTTT.

This clonotype was detected a few times. This chain's CDR3 is CATSDWDRGGTGELFF. As DNA, the CDR3 is TGTGCCACCAGTGACTGGGACAGGGGAGGCACCGGGGAGCTGTTTTTT. The chain couples TRBV24-1 to TRBJ2-2, with 10 bases aligning to TRBD1. CDR3 length equals 16 residues. Germline V gene data show CDR1 as KGHDR and CDR2 as SFDVKD. V shed 4 bases and J 4 bases; nucleotides not matched to a gene: 5.

The V call is TRBV28, the J call TRBJ2-5, with D maybe TRBD1 (6 bases). Trimming took 5 bases from V and 5 from J, leaving 15 bases between them. This CDR3 contains 14 residues. From germline, CDR1 is MDHEN and CDR2 SYDVKM. The CDR3 spells CASSRKGGGETQYF. The CDR3 coding sequence is TGTGCCAGCAGTCGGAAAGGGGGTGGCGAGACCCAGTACTTC.

This clonotype was seen a handful of times. V is TRBV4-2 and J is TRBJ1-3, with 10 bases lining up with TRBD1. The length of the CDR3 is 17 residues. Germline V gene data show CDR1 as LGHNA and CDR2 as YNFKEQ. After removal of 1 base from V and 3 bases from J, the junction contained 6 bases not matched to a gene. The DNA of the CDR3 is TGTGCCAGCAGCCAAGGTTCGGGACAGGGGAATGGAAACACCATATATTTT. Residues: CASSQGSGQGNGNTIYF.

A few counts support this clonotype. The CDR3 here is CASSYSAVYGYTF. CDR3 in DNA: TGTGCCAGCAGTTACTCGGCTGTCTATGGCTACACCTTC. The genes are TRBV6-5 and TRBJ1-2; no clear D. The CDR3 length is 13 residues. Trimming cost V 0 bases and J 4 bases, with 6 bases left between them. Per germline, CDR1 MNHEY and CDR2 SVGAGI.

CDR3 DNA sequence: TGTGCCAGCAGTGGAGGACATCGTTACGAGCAGTACTTC. It encodes CASSGGHRYEQYF. The J gene is TRBJ2-7, the V gene TRBV6-1, with D possibly matching TRBD1 (5 bases). The CDR3 contains 13 residues. Germline V CDR1 and CDR2: MNHNS, SASEGT. V was shortened by 4 bases and J by 4 bases, with 11 bases between the two germline ends.

A few counts support this clonotype. The chain couples TRBV10-3 to TRBJ2-7; 10 bases are shared with TRBD2. This CDR3 contains 16 residues. V was pared by 3 bases and J by 4 bases, with 9 bases of the junction left unmatched. Germline CDR1 is ENHRY and CDR2 is SYGVKD. This CDR3 is CAISELAGPSIYEQYF. In nucleotides, the CDR3 is TGTGCCATCAGTGAACTAGCGGGACCCTCCATATACGAGCAGTACTTC.

This chain uses TRBV15 with TRBJ1-1, with 9 bases that match TRBD1. The CDR3 is made up of 15 amino acids. V dropped 9 bases and J dropped 7; count of bases not matched to a gene: 15. CDR1 and CDR2 (germline): LNHNV, YYDKDF (reference sequence). CDR3 residues: CATTQGTGNRYEAFF. In DNA, the CDR3 is TGTGCCACAACTCAAGGGACAGGGAATCGGTATGAAGCTTTCTTT. Complete variable domain (other parts from reference TRBV15 and TRBJ1-1): DAMVIQNPRYQVTQFGKPVTLSCSQTLNHNVMYWYQQKSSQAPKLLFHYYDKDFNNEADTPDNFQSRRPNTSFCFLDIRSPGLGDTAMYLCATTQGTGNRYEAFFGQGTRLTVV.

The chain joins TRBV27 to TRBJ1-1; no clear D gene. Trimming removed 2 bases at V and 3 bases at J, with 7 bases between. Per the germline V gene, CDR1 is MNHEY and CDR2 is SMNVEV (reference sequence). The CDR3 runs 13 residues. CDR3 DNA sequence: TGTGCCAGCAGTTTAAAGGCGGACACTGAAGCTTTCTTT. This codes for CASSLKADTEAFF.

Ten or more counts support this clonotype. This chain joins TRBV20-1 and TRBJ2-1, with 9 nucleotides matching TRBD2. With V trimmed by 6 bases and J by 3 bases, 6 bases remained unmatched. The CDR3 has 14 residues. From germline, CDR1 is DFQATT and CDR2 SNEGSKA (reference sequence). The CDR3 DNA follows: TGCAGTGCGAAGGGACTAGCCTACTACAATGAGCAGTTCTTC. Encoded protein: CSAKGLAYYNEQFF.

The chain recombines TRBV5-1 with TRBJ1-2, with D uncertain. There are 14 residues in the CDR3. V lost 4 bases, J lost 2 bases, and 12 bases lay in between. The germline V gene encodes CDR1 SGHRS and CDR2 YFSETQ. The CDR3 nucleotides are TGCGCCAGCAGCATAACCACCGAGAACTATGGCTACACCTTC. Protein sequence: CASSITTENYGYTF.

A few counts support this clonotype. The rearrangement links TRBV7-8 to TRBJ2-3, with 15 bases aligning to TRBD2. This CDR3 has 17 residues. Germline trimming cut 5 bases from V and 4 bases from J; bases unmatched to any gene: 7. Germline CDR1 reads SGHVS; CDR2 reads FQNEAQ. CDR3 loop: CASSPRTSGRVADTQYF. In DNA, the CDR3 is TGTGCCAGCAGCCCGAGGACTAGCGGGAGGGTCGCAGATACGCAGTATTTT.

This chain joins TRBV20-1 and TRBJ2-4; 7 positions match TRBD2. Per the germline V gene, CDR1 is DFQATT and CDR2 is SNEGSKA (reference sequence). The CDR3 has 14 amino acids. J was trimmed by 8 bases and V by 5 bases; bases with no gene match: 12. CDR3 in amino acids: CSAGAGSGVYIQYF. The CDR3 DNA follows: TGCAGTGCTGGGGCGGGGAGCGGGGTATACATTCAGTACTTC.

This clonotype has more than one count but fewer than ten. The chain is built from TRBV10-3 and TRBJ2-3; D gene unclear. The length of the CDR3 is 14 residues. The V gene's germline CDR1 is ENHRY and CDR2 SYGVKD. Trimming took off 4 bases at V and 0 bases at J, with 8 bases between the two ends. The CDR3 region has the DNA TGTGCCATCAGTGCCGACACTAGCACAGATACGCAGTATTTT. It specifies CAISADTSTDTQYF.

This clonotype showed up many times. The J gene is TRBJ2-3, the V gene TRBV7-2, with 9 bases fitting TRBD2. CDR1 is SGHTA, CDR2 FQGNSA, per germline. The CDR3 loop spans 14 amino acids. J was trimmed by 5 bases and V by 5 bases; bases with no gene match: 5. The CDR3 bases are TGTGCCAGCAGCCCCGGACTAGCGTTAGATACGCAGTATTTT. As protein: CASSPGLALDTQYF.

The sample holds a few counts of this clonotype. This chain's CDR3 is CASRQAGTASYEQYF. DNA of the CDR3: TGTGCCAGCAGGCAAGCGGGGACAGCTTCCTACGAGCAGTACTTC. This sequence joins TRBV28 and TRBJ2-7; D may correspond to TRBD1 or TRBD2 (7 bases each). The V and J ends lost 6 bases and 1 base respectively, with 16 bases between them. Germline V gene data show CDR1 as MDHEN and CDR2 as SYDVKM. The CDR3 is 15 amino acids.

The chain is built from TRBV6-2 or TRBV6-3 and TRBJ2-3; D possibly corresponds to TRBD2 (6 bases). Trimming pared 8 bases from V and 1 base from J, leaving 13 bases between. Germline values: CDR1 MNHEY, CDR2 SVGEGT. The CDR3 is 14 amino acids. In DNA, the CDR3 is TGTGCCAGCGCCACGACTAGGGGCACAGATACGCAGTATTTT. This sequence encodes CASATTRGTDTQYF.

There are many counts of this clonotype. The chain uses TRBV12-3 or TRBV12-4 and TRBJ2-3; possibly TRBD2 for D (5 bases). The CDR3 runs to 16 residues. V was pared by 1 base and J by 2 bases, with 13 bases between. CDR3 nucleotide sequence: TGTGCCAGCAGTTTAGTTCAAGCGGCCCACACAGATACGCAGTATTTT. Protein sequence: CASSLVQAAHTDTQYF.